The clone carrying this T cell receptor (beta chain) showed up just a few times. This record belongs to a study of blood T cell repertoires in COVID-19. Overall study context: Researchers got acute and convalescent COVID-19 samples from the United States, Italy and Spain.

Original handling: The assay estimated nucleated cells by amplifying reference gene primers. Clones were sequenced by immunoSEQ multiplex PCR, and TCRdb holds only the in-frame ones, with some missing. The V and J calls and clone size are taken from that table; D and trimming were inferred from the DNA. The table records tens of thousands of clones, roughly 90% of them present only once. Source material: peripheral blood. The clonotype was recovered from a human donor in a cohort sampled during active COVID-19.

The CDR3 DNA is TGTGCCAGTAGTATTATAGTGCAGGTTAACGGGGAGCTGTTTTTT. Translation gives CASSIIVQVNGELFF. The chain recombines TRBV19 with TRBJ2-2; unclear D gene. The germline V and J ends were trimmed by 3 bases and 7 bases, with 15 bases remaining between them. Per germline, CDR1 LNHDA and CDR2 SQIVND (reference sequence). The CDR3 has 15 residues.